The clone carrying this T cell receptor beta chain was counted at least ten times. Its antigen is unknown. V trimming: 1 base; J trimming: 5 bases; junction bases outside the gene matches: 9. Germline V gene lookup returns CDR1 DFQATT and CDR2 SNEGSKA (reference sequence). The CDR3 runs to 15 residues. The data derive from a study of early T cells in non-severe SARS-CoV-2 infection. Study-level background: RNA in bulk from unsorted whole blood was sequenced, and chains were unpaired. Study-wide results and limits: Clonotype matching in VDJdb favored anti-spike CD8 responses and did not capture private and CD4 specificities.

Attachment of unique molecular identifiers to individual cDNA molecules was performed. TCRdb used MiXCR to reprocess the 5' RACE reads, holding one entry per CDR3 protein. This repertoire shows around 60,000 distinct CDR3 sequences, about an eighth found once; its top ten account for 3.5% to 5%. This clonotype was obtained from an adult who was a healthcare worker with PCR-confirmed SARS-CoV-2 infection or an uninfected control (not recorded which). The sequenced sample was whole blood. The V call is TRBV20-1, the J call TRBJ2-3, with 7 bases matching TRBD1. The CDR3 DNA follows: TGCAGTGCTAGAGCCGACAGGGTACATGGAGATACGCAGTATTTT. This sequence encodes CSARADRVHGDTQYF.